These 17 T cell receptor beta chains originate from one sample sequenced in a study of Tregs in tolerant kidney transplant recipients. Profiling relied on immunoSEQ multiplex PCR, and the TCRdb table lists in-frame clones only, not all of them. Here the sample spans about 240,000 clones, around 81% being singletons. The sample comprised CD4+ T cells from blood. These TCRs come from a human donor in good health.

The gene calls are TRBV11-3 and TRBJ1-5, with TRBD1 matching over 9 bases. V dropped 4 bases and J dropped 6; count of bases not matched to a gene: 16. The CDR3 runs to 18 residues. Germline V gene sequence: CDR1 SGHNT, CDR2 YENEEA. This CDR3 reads CASSSRGFRDRVGQPQHF. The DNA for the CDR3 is TGTGCCAGCAGCTCCAGAGGGTTCCGGGACAGGGTAGGTCAGCCCCAGCATTTT.

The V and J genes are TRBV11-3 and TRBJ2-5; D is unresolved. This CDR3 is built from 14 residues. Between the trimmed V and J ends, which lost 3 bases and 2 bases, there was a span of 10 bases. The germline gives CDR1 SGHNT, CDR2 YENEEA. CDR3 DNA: TGTGCCAGCAGCTTGGGCCAAAATCAAGAGACCCAGTACTTC. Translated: CASSLGQNQETQYF.

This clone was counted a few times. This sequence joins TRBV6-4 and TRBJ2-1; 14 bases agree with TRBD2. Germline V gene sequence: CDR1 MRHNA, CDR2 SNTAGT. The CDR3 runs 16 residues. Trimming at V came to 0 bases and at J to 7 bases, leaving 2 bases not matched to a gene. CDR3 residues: CASSDSGTSGSNEQFF. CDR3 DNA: TGTGCCAGCAGTGACTCCGGGACTAGCGGGAGTAATGAGCAGTTCTTC.

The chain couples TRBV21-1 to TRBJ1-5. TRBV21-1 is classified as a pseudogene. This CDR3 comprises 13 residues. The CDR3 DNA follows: TGTGCCAGCAGAGGACCGGAGCGTCAGCCCCAGCATTTT. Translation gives CASRGPERQPQHF.

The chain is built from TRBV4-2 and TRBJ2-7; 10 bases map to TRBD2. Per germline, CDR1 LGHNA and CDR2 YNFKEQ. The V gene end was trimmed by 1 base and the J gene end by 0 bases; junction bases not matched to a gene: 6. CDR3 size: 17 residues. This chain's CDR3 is CASSQGTSGVLSYEQYF. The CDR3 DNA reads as TGTGCCAGCAGCCAAGGCACTAGCGGGGTCCTCTCCTACGAGCAGTACTTC.

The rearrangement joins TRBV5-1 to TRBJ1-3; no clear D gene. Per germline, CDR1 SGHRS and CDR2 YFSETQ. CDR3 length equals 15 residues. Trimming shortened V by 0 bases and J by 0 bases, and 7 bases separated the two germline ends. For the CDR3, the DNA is TGCGCCAGCAGCTTGGCAGTTGACTCTGGAAACACCATATATTTT. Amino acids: CASSLAVDSGNTIYF.

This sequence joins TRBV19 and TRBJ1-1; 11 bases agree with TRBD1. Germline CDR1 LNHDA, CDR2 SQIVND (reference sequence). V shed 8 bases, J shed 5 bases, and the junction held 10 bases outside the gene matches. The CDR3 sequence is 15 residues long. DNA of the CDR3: TGTGCCAGTCTTTTCCGGACAGGGGGCCGGACTGAAGCTTTCTTT. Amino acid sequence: CASLFRTGGRTEAFF.

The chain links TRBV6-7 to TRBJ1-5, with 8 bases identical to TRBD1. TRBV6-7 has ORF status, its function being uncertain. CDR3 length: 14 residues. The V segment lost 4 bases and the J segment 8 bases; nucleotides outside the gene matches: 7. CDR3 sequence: CASSSRTGMEPQHF. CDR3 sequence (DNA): TGTGCCAGCAGTTCCCGGACAGGGATGGAGCCCCAGCATTTT.

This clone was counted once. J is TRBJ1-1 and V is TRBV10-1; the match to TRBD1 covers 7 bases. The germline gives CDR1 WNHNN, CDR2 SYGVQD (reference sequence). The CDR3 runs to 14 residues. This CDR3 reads CAFDREDANTEAFF. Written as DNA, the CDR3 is TGCGCTTTCGACAGGGAAGACGCGAACACTGAAGCTTTCTTT.

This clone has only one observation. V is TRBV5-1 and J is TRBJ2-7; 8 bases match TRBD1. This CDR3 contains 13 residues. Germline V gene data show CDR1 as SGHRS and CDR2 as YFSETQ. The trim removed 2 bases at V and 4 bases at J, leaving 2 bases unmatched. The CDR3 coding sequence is TGCGCCAGCAGCTTCCGACAGGGGTACGAGCAGTACTTC. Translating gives CASSFRQGYEQYF.

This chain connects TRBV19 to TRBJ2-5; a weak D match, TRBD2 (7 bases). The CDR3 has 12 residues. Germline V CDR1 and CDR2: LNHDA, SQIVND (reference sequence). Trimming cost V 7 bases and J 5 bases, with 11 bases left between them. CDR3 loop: CASKQGGETQYF. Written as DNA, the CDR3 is TGTGCCAGTAAACAGGGAGGGGAGACCCAGTACTTC.

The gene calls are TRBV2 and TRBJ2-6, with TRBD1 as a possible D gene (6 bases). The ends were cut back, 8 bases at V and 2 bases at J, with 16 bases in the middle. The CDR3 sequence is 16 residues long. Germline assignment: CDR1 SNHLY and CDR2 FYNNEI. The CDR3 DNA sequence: TGTGCCAGCGGACAGTTGTATAGGGCTGGGGCCAACGTCCTGACTTTC. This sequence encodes CASGQLYRAGANVLTF.

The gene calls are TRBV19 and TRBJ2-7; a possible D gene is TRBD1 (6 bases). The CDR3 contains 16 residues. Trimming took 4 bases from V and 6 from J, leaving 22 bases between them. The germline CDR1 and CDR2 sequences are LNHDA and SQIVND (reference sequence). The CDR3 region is CASSNPGRYQGGEQYF. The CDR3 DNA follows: TGTGCCAGTAGTAATCCGGGCAGGTATCAAGGGGGCGAGCAGTACTTC.

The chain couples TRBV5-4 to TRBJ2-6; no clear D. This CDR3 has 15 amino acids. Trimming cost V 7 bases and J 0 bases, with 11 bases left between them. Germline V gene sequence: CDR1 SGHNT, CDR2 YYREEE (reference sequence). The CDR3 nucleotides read TGTGCCAGCCGAGGTCGACTCTCTGGGGCCAACGTCCTGACTTTC. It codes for CASRGRLSGANVLTF.

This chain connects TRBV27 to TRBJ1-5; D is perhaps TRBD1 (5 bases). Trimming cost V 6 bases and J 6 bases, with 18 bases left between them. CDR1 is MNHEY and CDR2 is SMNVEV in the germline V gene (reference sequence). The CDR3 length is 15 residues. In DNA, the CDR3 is TGTGCCAGCAGCCCCCTTCAGGGTAAGGGTCAGCCCCAGCATTTT. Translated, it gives CASSPLQGKGQPQHF.

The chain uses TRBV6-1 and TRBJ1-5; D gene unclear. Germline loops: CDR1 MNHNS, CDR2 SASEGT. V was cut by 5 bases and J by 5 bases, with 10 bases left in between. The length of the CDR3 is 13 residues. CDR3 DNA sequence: TGTGCCAGCAGTTTAGGTTGGGATCAGCCCCAGCATTTT. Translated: CASSLGWDQPQHF.

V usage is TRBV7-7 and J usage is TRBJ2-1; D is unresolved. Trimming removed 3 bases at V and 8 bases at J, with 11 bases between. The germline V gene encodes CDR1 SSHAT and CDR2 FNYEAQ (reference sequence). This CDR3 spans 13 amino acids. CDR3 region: CASSLGLRDEQFF. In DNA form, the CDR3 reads TGTGCCAGCAGCTTGGGCCTCCGAGATGAGCAGTTCTTC.